The clone carrying this TCR beta chain appeared a few times. Its antigen is unidentified. Germline V CDR1 and CDR2: SGHDT, YYEEEE. This CDR3 has 14 amino acids. V was cut by 0 bases and J by 5 bases, with 9 bases left in between. These data are taken from a study of cytomegalovirus exposure and HLA in healthy donors. Whole-study findings and limits: Earlier analysis looked at TCR beta V segments, and most were productive about 87% or about 30% of the time. A link between a missense DCLRE1C variant and TCR beta V- and J-gene trimming emerged from a later analysis.

Amplification used 60 Vbeta primers and 13 Jbeta primers. Per the authors' pipeline: A follow-up analysis tallied tens of millions of unique TCR beta chains, roughly 11 million shared. The repertoire was sequenced with immunoSEQ multiplex PCR; TCRdb's copy has only in-frame clones and lacks some. V, J and clone size were drawn from that table, and D and trimming were deduced from the DNA. The sample yields about 130,000 clones, roughly 88% seen once. The chain carries TRBV5-6 and TRBJ1-5; perhaps TRBD1 as D (6 bases). The receptor comes from a boy aged 5-17 years in good health and CMV-seronegative. What was sequenced was PBMCs. The CDR3 spells CASSLEGGDQPQHF. The CDR3 nucleotides are TGTGCCAGCAGCTTGGAGGGGGGGGATCAGCCCCAGCATTTT.